The 23 T cell receptor beta chains listed next were all sequenced from one sample in a study of blood T cell repertoires in COVID-19. TCRdb's table, derived via immunoSEQ multiplex PCR, lists solely in-frame clones and lacks some. The table includes approximately 140,000 clones, roughly four fifths detected once. Material: peripheral blood. The receptors derive from a human donor in a cohort sampled during active COVID-19.

The chain recombines TRBV18 with TRBJ1-1, with D tentatively TRBD1 (6 bases). CDR1 and CDR2 (germline): KGHSH, LQKENI. The V end was cut by 5 bases, the J end by 4 bases, with 11 bases between. The CDR3 is 13 amino acids. CDR3 DNA: TGTGCCAGCTCATATACAGGGACCACTGAAGCTTTCTTT. Protein sequence: CASSYTGTTEAFF.

The CDR3 nucleotides are TGTGCCAGTAGTATAGTGGGACAGCTCTATGGCTACACCTTC. Its protein is CASSIVGQLYGYTF. The gene calls are TRBV19 and TRBJ1-2, with TRBD1 matching over 7 bases. CDR1 and CDR2 (germline): LNHDA, SQIVND (reference sequence). This CDR3 region has 14 residues. The trim removed 1 base at V and 4 bases at J, leaving 3 bases unmatched. The whole variable domain, remainder taken from reference TRBV19 and TRBJ1-2, is DGGITQSPKYLFRKEGQNVTLSCEQNLNHDAMYWYRQDPGQGLRLIYYSQIVNDFQKGDIAEGYSVSREKKESFPLTVTSAQKNPTAFYLCASSIVGQLYGYTFGSGTRLTVV.

This chain links TRBV5-4 with TRBJ1-3; D ambiguous. Trimming stripped 4 bases from V and 2 bases from J, with 7 bases between. This CDR3 has 13 residues. Germline lookup yields CDR1 SGHNT and CDR2 YYREEE (reference sequence). For the CDR3, the DNA is TGTGCCAGCAGCCCAGTACCTGGAAACACCATATATTTT. Translating it yields CASSPVPGNTIYF.

The chain carries TRBV18 and TRBJ2-7; possible D gene TRBD1, 5 bases. Trimming left V 4 bases short and J 2 bases short, with 21 bases between. The length of the CDR3 is 17 residues. CDR1 and CDR2 from the germline V gene are KGHSH and LQKENI. Here the CDR3 DNA reads TGTGCCAGCTCACGCCTCCGACAGATCCACGAACCCTACGAGCAGTACTTC. Translation gives CASSRLRQIHEPYEQYF.

The chain recombines TRBV5-5 with TRBJ2-4, with 7 bases aligning to TRBD1. Germline V lookup: CDR1 SGHKS, CDR2 YYEKEE (reference sequence). CDR3 size: 14 residues. V was clipped by 4 bases and J by 4 bases; unmatched bases: 5. The CDR3 spells CASSLGQSKNIQYF. As DNA, the CDR3 is TGTGCCAGCAGCCTGGGACAGAGTAAAAACATTCAGTACTTC. The full variable domain, rest sourced from reference TRBV5-5 and TRBJ2-4, is DAGVTQSPTHLIKTRGQQVTLRCSPISGHKSVSWYQQVLGQGPQFIFQYYEKEERGRGNFPDRFSARQFPNYSSELNVNALLLGDSALYLCASSLGQSKNIQYFGAGTRLSVL.

The chain is built from TRBV4-2 and TRBJ1-2, with a weak D call TRBD1 (6 bases). CDR1 and CDR2 (germline): LGHNA, YNFKEQ. This CDR3 region has 15 residues. V lost 0 bases and J 6 bases, leaving 14 bases between the germline ends. Here the CDR3 reads CASSQDPRGGDGYTF. Here the CDR3 DNA reads TGTGCCAGCAGCCAAGATCCCAGGGGAGGGGATGGCTACACCTTC.

The CDR3 DNA reads as TGTGCCAGCAGCTTACTCCAGGGAAACACCATATATTTT. Its translation: CASSLLQGNTIYF. V usage is TRBV7-8 and J usage is TRBJ1-3; D remains unclear. V lost 2 bases, J lost 4 bases, and 6 bases lay in between. The germline V gene encodes CDR1 SGHVS and CDR2 FQNEAQ. CDR3 length: 13 residues.

The V gene is TRBV7-8, the J gene TRBJ1-3; D is perhaps TRBD1 (5 bases). CDR1 SGHVS and CDR2 FQNEAQ come from the germline V gene. The CDR3 loop spans 14 amino acids. The V and J ends lost 2 bases and 4 bases respectively, with 9 bases between them. CDR3: CASSLSRGGNTIYF. The DNA of the CDR3 is TGTGCCAGCAGCTTATCCCGGGGGGGAAACACCATATATTTT.

V gene TRBV5-4 combines with J gene TRBJ2-5, with 7 bases identical to TRBD2. The germline V gene has CDR1 SGHNT and CDR2 YYREEE (reference sequence). This CDR3 is built from 14 residues. Unmatched junction bases numbered 7, after V lost 4 bases and J lost 4 bases. CDR3 nucleotide sequence: TGTGCCAGCAGCCCGACTCGGGGGGTAGAGACCCAGTACTTC. Translated, it gives CASSPTRGVETQYF.

The rearrangement links TRBV6-1 to TRBJ1-5, with D unclear. The CDR3 spans 17 residues. With 0 bases removed from V and 1 base from J, the gap between germline ends came to 13 bases. Germline-derived CDR1 and CDR2 are MNHNS and SASEGT. CDR3 sequence: CASSEALGRGSNQPQHF. CDR3 DNA: TGTGCCAGCAGTGAAGCGCTAGGGCGAGGGAGCAATCAGCCCCAGCATTTT.

The count of this clone is one. The chain uses TRBV6-5 and TRBJ2-3; 8 positions agree with TRBD2. The CDR3 is 14 amino acids. The V gene's germline CDR1 is MNHEY and CDR2 SVGAGI. After removal of 7 bases from V and 0 bases from J, the junction contained 3 bases not matched to a gene. CDR3 in DNA: TGTGCCAGCACTCGCGGGGGGAGCACAGATACGCAGTATTTT. Encoded protein: CASTRGGSTDTQYF.

The chain has TRBV7-3 and TRBJ1-1; no definite D call. This CDR3 is 13 amino acids long. CDR1 and CDR2 from the germline V gene are SGHTA and FQGTGA. V was pared by 4 bases and J by 4 bases, with 10 bases between. This CDR3 is CASSSTSRTEAFF. As DNA, the CDR3 is TGTGCCAGCAGCTCCACTAGCCGCACTGAAGCTTTCTTT.

The genes are TRBV6-5 and TRBJ1-3, with 7 bases fitting TRBD1. Germline CDR1 MNHEY, CDR2 SVGAGI. The CDR3 totals 13 residues. V shed 10 bases and J 4 bases; nucleotides not matched to a gene: 7. The CDR3 sequence: CATSTGSGNTIYF. Here the CDR3 DNA reads TGTGCCACCTCGACAGGGTCCGGAAACACCATATATTTT.

The chain recombines TRBV4-2 with TRBJ1-4, with 9 bases that match TRBD1. Trimming cost V 1 base and J 16 bases; bases outside gene matches: 13. CDR3 length equals 15 residues. Germline lookup yields CDR1 LGHNA and CDR2 YNFKEQ. CDR3 amino acids: CASSQVNVQGAFSFF. Here the CDR3 DNA reads TGTGCCAGCAGCCAAGTTAATGTACAGGGGGCGTTTTCGTTTTTT.

This clone was picked up one time. The chain employs TRBV7-9 and TRBJ1-1; possible D gene TRBD1, 6 bases. Trimming pared 5 bases from V and 6 bases from J, leaving 19 bases between. The CDR3 totals 15 residues. In germline, CDR1 is SEHNR, CDR2 FQNEAQ (reference sequence). The CDR3 DNA sequence: TGTGCCAGCAGCCTAGTCCAGGGGAAAGGCGCTGAAGCTTTCTTT. Its translation: CASSLVQGKGAEAFF.

The gene calls are TRBV3-1 (or the pseudogene TRBV3-2) and TRBJ2-5; 14 bases line up with TRBD2. Germline CDR1 is LGHDT and CDR2 is YNNKEL (reference sequence). This CDR3 is built from 14 residues. J lost 4 bases, V lost 11 bases, and 6 bases had no gene match. The CDR3 loop is CAAMTSGGAETQYF. The CDR3 DNA reads as TGTGCCGCGATGACTAGCGGGGGGGCAGAGACCCAGTACTTC.

The chain combines TRBV19 with TRBJ2-3, with D unresolved. This CDR3 has 17 amino acids. Trimming stripped 1 base from V and 0 bases from J, with 14 bases between. Germline loops: CDR1 LNHDA, CDR2 SQIVND (reference sequence). CDR3 sequence (DNA): TGTGCCAGTAGTATAGTTCCGGCGGCCGCGAGCACAGATACGCAGTATTTT. It is translated as CASSIVPAAASTDTQYF.

For the CDR3, the DNA is TGTGCCAGCAGTCCCGGGACAGGGTTTCTTGAGCCCCAGCATTTT. This translates into CASSPGTGFLEPQHF. The chain has TRBV6-2 or TRBV6-3 and TRBJ1-5; 9 bases agree with TRBD1. V gave up 5 bases and J gave up 8 bases; unmatched junction bases: 10. This CDR3 is built from 15 residues. The germline gives CDR1 MNHEY, CDR2 SVGEGT.

This chain uses TRBV6-5 with TRBJ1-3; D may be TRBD1 (5 bases). The CDR3 sequence is 13 residues long. V dropped 6 bases and J dropped 2 bases, with 8 bases sitting between them. Germline V gene sequence: CDR1 MNHEY, CDR2 SVGAGI. The CDR3 nucleotides are TGTGCCAGCAGGGAGGGGCCTGGAAACACCATATATTTT. Translation gives CASREGPGNTIYF.

The J gene is TRBJ1-2, the V gene TRBV9, with D possibly matching TRBD1 (5 bases). Trimming removed 0 bases at V and 1 base at J, with 10 bases between. Germline-derived CDR1 and CDR2 are SGDLS and YYNGEE. CDR3 length: 15 amino acids. DNA for the CDR3: TGTGCCAGCAGCGTAGACCCGACAGTTAACTATGGCTACACCTTC. Protein: CASSVDPTVNYGYTF. Based on the CDR3 plus reference TRBV9 and TRBJ1-2, the full variable domain is DSGVTQTPKHLITATGQRVTLRCSPRSGDLSVYWYQQSLDQGLQFLIQYYNGEERAKGNILERFSAQQFPDLHSELNLSSLELGDSALYFCASSVDPTVNYGYTFGSGTRLTVV.

The chain links TRBV7-9 to TRBJ2-7; 9 nucleotides align to TRBD2. The CDR3 consists of 16 residues. CDR1 is SEHNR and CDR2 is FQNEAQ in the germline V gene (reference sequence). V shed 4 bases, J shed 3 bases, and the junction held 10 bases outside the gene matches. The CDR3 region is CASSSPGAGGSYEQYF. The DNA of the CDR3 is TGTGCCAGCAGCTCCCCAGGTGCGGGGGGGAGCTACGAGCAGTACTTC.

CDR3 in DNA: TGTGCCAGCAGCGCCCGGGACACTTACCAAGAGACCCAGTACTTC. The encoded protein is CASSARDTYQETQYF. The chain uses TRBV7-8 and TRBJ2-5; a possible D gene is TRBD1 (6 bases). V shed 5 bases and J shed 0 bases, with 13 bases lying between them. The CDR3 runs to 15 residues. Per germline, CDR1 SGHVS and CDR2 FQNEAQ.

This chain connects TRBV12-3 or TRBV12-4 to TRBJ2-1; D is possibly TRBD2 (7 bases). The CDR3 is 13 amino acids. V lost 3 bases to trimming and J lost 10 bases, with 13 bases between them. CDR3 sequence (DNA): TGTGCCAGCAGTTTTGCGGGGGCTGGGGAGCAGTTCTTC. Protein: CASSFAGAGEQFF.